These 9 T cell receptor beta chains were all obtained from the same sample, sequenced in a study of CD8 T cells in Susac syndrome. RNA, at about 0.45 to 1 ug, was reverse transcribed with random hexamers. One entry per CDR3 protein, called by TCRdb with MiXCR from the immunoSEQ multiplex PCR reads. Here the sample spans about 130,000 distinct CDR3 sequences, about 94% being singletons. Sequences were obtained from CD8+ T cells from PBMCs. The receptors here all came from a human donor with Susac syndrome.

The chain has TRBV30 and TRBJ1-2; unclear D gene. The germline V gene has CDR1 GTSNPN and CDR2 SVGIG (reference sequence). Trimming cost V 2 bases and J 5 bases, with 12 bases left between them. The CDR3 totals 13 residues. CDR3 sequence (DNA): TGTGCCTGGAGTCTTCCAGGCAGGTATGGCTACACCTTC. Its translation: CAWSLPGRYGYTF.

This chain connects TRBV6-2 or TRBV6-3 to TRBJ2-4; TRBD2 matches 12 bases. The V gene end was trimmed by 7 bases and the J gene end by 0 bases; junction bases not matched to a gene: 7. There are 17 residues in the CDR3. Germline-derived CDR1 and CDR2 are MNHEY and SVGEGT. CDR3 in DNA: TGTGCCAGCACCCCACGGGGACTAGCGGGAGCCAAAAACATTCAGTACTTC. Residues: CASTPRGLAGAKNIQYF.

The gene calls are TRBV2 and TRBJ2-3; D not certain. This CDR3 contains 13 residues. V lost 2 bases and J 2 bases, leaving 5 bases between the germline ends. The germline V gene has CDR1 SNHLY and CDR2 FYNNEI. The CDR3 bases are TGTGCCAGCAGTGAATCCCTCACAGATACGCAGTATTTT. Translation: CASSESLTDTQYF.

The chain's CDR3 is CASSNREEWEQYF. CDR3 DNA: TGTGCCAGCAGCAACAGGGAAGAATGGGAGCAGTACTTC. V and J are TRBV7-9 and TRBJ2-7; TRBD1 might be the D (6 bases). V was trimmed by 5 bases and J by 7 bases, leaving 15 bases between them. Germline lookup yields CDR1 SEHNR and CDR2 FQNEAQ (reference sequence). The CDR3 has 13 amino acids.

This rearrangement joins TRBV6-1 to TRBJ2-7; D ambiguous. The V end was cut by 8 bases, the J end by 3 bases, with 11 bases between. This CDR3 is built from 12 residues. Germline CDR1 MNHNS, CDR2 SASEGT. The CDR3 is CASGADLYEQYF. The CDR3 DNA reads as TGTGCCAGCGGTGCAGATCTCTACGAGCAGTACTTC.

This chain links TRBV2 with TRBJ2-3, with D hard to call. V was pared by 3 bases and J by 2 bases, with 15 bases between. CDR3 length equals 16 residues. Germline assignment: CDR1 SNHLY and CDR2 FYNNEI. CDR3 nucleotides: TGTGCCAGCAGTGATTCCCGGTCAGGTCCCACAGATACGCAGTATTTT. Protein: CASSDSRSGPTDTQYF.

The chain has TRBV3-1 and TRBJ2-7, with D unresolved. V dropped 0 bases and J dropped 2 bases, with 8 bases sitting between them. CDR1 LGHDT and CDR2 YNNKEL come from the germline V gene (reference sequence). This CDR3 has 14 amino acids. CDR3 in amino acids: CASSQDRFPYEQYF. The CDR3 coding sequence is TGTGCCAGCAGCCAAGACAGGTTTCCCTACGAGCAGTACTTC.

CDR3 DNA sequence: TGTGCCAGCAGCTTGGCCTCCTCAGGGGAGAAGGTGAATGAGCAGTTCTTC. Its protein is CASSLASSGEKVNEQFF. This chain connects TRBV5-6 to TRBJ2-1, with a possible D match to TRBD1 (6 bases). The CDR3 covers 17 residues. Per the germline V gene, CDR1 is SGHDT and CDR2 is YYEEEE. Trimming pared 0 bases from V and 7 bases from J, leaving 20 bases between.

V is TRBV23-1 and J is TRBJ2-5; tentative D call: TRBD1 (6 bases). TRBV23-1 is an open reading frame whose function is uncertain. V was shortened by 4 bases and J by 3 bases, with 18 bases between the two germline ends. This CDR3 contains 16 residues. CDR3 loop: CASSRPNGTYKETQYF. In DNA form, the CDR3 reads TGCGCCAGCAGTCGACCCAACGGGACATACAAAGAGACCCAGTACTTC.